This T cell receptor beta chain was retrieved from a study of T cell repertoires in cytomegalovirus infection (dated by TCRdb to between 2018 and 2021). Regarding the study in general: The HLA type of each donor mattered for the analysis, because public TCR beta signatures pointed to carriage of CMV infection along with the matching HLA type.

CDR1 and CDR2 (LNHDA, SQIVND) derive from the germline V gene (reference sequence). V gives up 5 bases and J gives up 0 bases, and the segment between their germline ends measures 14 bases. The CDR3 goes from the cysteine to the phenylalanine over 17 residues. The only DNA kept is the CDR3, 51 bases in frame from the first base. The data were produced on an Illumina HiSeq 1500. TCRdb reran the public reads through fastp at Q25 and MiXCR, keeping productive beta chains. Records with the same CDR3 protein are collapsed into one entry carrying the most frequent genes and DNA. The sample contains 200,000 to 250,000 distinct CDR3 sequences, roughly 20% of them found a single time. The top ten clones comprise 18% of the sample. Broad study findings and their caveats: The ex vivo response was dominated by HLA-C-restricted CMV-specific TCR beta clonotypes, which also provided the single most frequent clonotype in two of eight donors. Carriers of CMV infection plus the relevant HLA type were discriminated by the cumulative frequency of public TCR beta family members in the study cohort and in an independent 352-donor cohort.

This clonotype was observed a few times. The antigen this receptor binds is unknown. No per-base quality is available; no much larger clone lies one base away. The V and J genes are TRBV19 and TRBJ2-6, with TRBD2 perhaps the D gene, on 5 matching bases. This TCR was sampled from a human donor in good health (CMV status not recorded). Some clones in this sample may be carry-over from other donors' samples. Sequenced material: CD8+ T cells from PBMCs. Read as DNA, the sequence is TGTGCCAGTAGTTTCGGGCTAGCAGGCTCTGGGGCCAACGTCCTGACTTTC. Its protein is CASSFGLAGSGANVLTF.